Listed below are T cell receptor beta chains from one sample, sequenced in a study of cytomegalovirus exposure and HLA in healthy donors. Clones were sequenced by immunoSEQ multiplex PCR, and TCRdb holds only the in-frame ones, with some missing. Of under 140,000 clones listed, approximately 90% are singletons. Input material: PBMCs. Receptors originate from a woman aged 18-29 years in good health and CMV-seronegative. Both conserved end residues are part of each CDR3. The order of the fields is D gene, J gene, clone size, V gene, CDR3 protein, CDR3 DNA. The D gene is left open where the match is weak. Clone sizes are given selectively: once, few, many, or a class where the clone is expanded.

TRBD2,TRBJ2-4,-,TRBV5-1,CASSFGSGGARIQYF,TGCGCCAGCAGCTTCGGTAGCGGGGGGGCCCGGATTCAGTACTTC
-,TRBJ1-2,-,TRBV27,CASSPTVRVAYGYTF,TGTGCCAGCAGTCCCACTGTCAGGGTCGCCTATGGCTACACCTTC
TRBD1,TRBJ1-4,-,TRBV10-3,CATRRQGPNEKLFF,TGTGCCACCCGACGACAGGGCCCTAATGAAAAACTGTTTTTT
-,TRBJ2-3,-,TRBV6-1,CASSEGRGTDTQYF,TGTGCCAGCAGTGAAGGGCGGGGTACAGATACGCAGTATTTT
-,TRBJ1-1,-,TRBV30,CAWTDGVNTEAFF,TGTGCCTGGACAGACGGGGTGAACACTGAAGCTTTCTTT
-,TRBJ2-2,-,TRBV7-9,CASQALIGELFF,TGTGCCAGCCAAGCCTTGATCGGGGAGCTGTTTTTT
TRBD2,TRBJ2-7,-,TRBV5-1,CASRIAGTSGDEQYF,TGCGCCAGCCGGATCGCCGGGACTAGCGGGGACGAGCAGTACTTC
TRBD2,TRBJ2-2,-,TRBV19,CASSIEREPWGGELFF,TGTGCCAGTAGTATTGAGCGGGAGCCATGGGGCGGGGAGCTGTTTTTT
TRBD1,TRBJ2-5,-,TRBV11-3,CASSFSQGGTQYF,TGTGCCAGCAGCTTTTCACAGGGGGGGACCCAGTACTTC
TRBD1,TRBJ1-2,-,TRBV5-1,CASSYGTGDYGYTF,TGCGCCAGCAGTTACGGGACAGGGGACTATGGCTACACCTTC
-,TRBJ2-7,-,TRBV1,CTNRQGGPYEQYF,TGCACCAACCGACAGGGAGGACCCTACGAGCAGTACTTC
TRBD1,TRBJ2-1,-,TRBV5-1,CASTKSSGQGVYNEQFF,TGCGCCAGCACCAAATCATCGGGACAGGGAGTCTACAATGAGCAGTTCTTC
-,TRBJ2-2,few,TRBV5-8,CASSLVAAGELFF,TGTGCCAGCAGCTTGGTAGCAGCCGGGGAGCTGTTTTTT
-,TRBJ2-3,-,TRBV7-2,CASSFDTGVTDTQYF,TGTGCCAGCAGCTTTGACACGGGAGTAACAGATACGCAGTATTTT
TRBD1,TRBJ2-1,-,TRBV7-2,CASSFGQGSEQFF,TGTGCCAGCAGCTTCGGACAGGGCAGTGAGCAGTTCTTC
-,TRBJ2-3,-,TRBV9,CASSVRFTDTQYF,TGTGCCAGCAGCGTGCGGTTCACAGATACGCAGTATTTT
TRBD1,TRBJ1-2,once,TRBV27,CASSTLGTGSNYGYTF,TGTGCCAGCAGTACTCTGGGGACAGGTTCTAACTATGGCTACACCTTC
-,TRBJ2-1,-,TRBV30,CAWSLTRYEQFF,TGTGCCTGGAGTCTAACCCGGTATGAGCAGTTCTTC
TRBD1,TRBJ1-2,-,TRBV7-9,CASSLGTGRDGYTF,TGTGCCAGCAGCTTAGGGACAGGGAGGGATGGCTACACCTTC
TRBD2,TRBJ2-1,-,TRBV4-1,CASSLGLAAAYNEQFF,TGCGCCAGCAGCTTGGGACTAGCGGCCGCCTACAATGAGCAGTTCTTC
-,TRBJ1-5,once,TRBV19,CASSIRMTESNQPQHF,TGTGCCAGTAGTATAAGAATGACAGAGAGCAATCAGCCCCAGCATTTT
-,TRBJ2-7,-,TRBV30,CAWSVPRLAAYEQYF,TGTGCCTGGAGTGTACCCCGCCTAGCTGCCTACGAGCAGTACTTC
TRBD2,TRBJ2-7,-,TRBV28,CASKSGGARSYEQYF,TGTGCCAGCAAAAGCGGGGGGGCCCGATCCTACGAGCAGTACTTC
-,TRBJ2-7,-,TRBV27,CASKFSGGIDEQYF,TGTGCCAGCAAATTCTCGGGGGGCATCGACGAGCAGTACTTC
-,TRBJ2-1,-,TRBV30,CACSKRNEQFF,TGTGCCTGTAGTAAGCGAAATGAGCAGTTCTTC
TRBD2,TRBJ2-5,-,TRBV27,CASSQKKQLAGGETQYF,TGTGCCAGCAGTCAAAAAAAACAACTAGCGGGGGGAGAGACCCAGTACTTC
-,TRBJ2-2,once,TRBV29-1,CSVDSNTGELFF,TGCAGCGTTGACTCGAACACCGGGGAGCTGTTTTTT
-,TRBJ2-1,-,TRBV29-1,CSVEARVNNEQFF,TGCAGCGTTGAAGCCCGGGTTAACAATGAGCAGTTCTTC
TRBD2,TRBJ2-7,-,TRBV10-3,CAISVMTSGVSYEQYF,TGTGCCATCAGTGTGATGACTAGCGGGGTCTCCTACGAGCAGTACTTC
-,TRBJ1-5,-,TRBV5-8,CASSPVRQRFNQPQHF,TGTGCCAGCAGCCCAGTTAGGCAGAGGTTCAATCAGCCCCAGCATTTT
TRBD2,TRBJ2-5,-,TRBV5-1,CASSLSSASGGPETQYF,TGCGCCAGCAGCTTGTCGTCGGCTAGCGGAGGCCCGGAGACCCAGTACTTC
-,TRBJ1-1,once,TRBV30,CAWSRGEAFF,TGTGCCTGGAGTAGGGGTGAAGCTTTCTTT
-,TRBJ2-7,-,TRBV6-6,CASSWGHSYEQYF,TGTGCCAGCAGTTGGGGCCACTCCTACGAGCAGTACTTC
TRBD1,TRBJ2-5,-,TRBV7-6,CASSQWGQQETQYF,TGTGCCAGCAGCCAGTGGGGACAGCAAGAGACCCAGTACTTC
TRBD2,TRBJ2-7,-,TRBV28,CASSGLAGYEQYF,TGTGCCAGCAGTGGACTAGCGGGGTACGAGCAGTACTTC
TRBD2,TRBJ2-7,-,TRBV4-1,CASSRVVTSGRYEQYF,TGCGCCAGCAGCCGAGTTGTGACTAGCGGGCGTTACGAGCAGTACTTC
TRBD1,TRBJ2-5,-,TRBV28,CASSSSGQAQETQYF,TGTGCCAGCAGTTCCTCCGGACAGGCACAAGAGACCCAGTACTTC
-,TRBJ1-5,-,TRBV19,CASSIGPEGQPQHF,TGTGCCAGTAGTATAGGTCCGGAGGGGCAGCCCCAGCATTTT
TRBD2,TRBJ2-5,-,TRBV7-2,CASSSPTSGGAWETQYF,TGTGCCAGCAGCTCCCCGACTAGCGGGGGGGCTTGGGAGACCCAGTACTTC
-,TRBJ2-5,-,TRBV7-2,CASSNTVQETQYF,TGTGCCAGCAGTAATACAGTCCAAGAGACCCAGTACTTC
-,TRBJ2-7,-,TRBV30,CAWMIGGNRGGEQYF,TGTGCCTGGATGATCGGCGGGAACAGGGGAGGCGAGCAGTACTTC
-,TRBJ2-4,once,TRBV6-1,CASSAGNPLAKNIQYF,TGTGCCAGCAGTGCCGGGAACCCTCTAGCCAAAAACATTCAGTACTTC
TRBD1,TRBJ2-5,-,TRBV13,CASSSSTGNQETQYF,TGTGCCAGCAGCTCCTCGACAGGGAACCAAGAGACCCAGTACTTC
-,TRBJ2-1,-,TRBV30,CASIRPGYNEQFF,TGTGCCTCCATAAGGCCAGGCTACAATGAGCAGTTCTTC
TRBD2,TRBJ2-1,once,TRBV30,CAWAEGLAGGWSSYNEQFF,TGTGCCTGGGCCGAGGGACTAGCGGGGGGGTGGAGCTCCTACAATGAGCAGTTCTTC